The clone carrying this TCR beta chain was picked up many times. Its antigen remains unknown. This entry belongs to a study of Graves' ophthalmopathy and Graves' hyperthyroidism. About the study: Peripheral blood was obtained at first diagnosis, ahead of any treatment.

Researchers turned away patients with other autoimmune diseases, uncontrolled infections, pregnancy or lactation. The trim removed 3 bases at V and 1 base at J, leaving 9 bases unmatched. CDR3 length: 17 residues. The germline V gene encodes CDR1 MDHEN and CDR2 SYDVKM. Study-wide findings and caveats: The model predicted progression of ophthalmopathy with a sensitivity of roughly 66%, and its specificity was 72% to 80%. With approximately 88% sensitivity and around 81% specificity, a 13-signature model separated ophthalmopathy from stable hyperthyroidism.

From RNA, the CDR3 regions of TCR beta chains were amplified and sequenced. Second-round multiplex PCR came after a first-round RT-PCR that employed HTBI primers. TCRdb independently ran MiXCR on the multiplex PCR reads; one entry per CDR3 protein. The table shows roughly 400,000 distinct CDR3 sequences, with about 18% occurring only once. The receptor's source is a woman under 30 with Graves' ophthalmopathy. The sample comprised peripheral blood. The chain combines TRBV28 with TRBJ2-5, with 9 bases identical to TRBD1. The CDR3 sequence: CASSFANRGPGQETQYF. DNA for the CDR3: TGTGCCAGCAGTTTCGCGAACAGGGGGCCTGGCCAAGAGACCCAGTACTTC.